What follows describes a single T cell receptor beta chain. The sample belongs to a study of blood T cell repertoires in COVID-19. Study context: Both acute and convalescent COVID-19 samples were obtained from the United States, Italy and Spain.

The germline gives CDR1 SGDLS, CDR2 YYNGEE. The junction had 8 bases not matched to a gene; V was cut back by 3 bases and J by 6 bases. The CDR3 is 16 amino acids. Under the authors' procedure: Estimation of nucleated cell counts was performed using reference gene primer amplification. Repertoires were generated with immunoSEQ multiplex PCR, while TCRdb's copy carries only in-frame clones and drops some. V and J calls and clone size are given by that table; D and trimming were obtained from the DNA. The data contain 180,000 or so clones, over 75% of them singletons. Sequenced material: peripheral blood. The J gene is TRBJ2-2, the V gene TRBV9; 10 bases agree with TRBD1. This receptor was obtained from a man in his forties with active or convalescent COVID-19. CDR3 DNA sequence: TGTGCCAGCAGCGGACTGGGACAGGGGTGGGCCGGGGAGCTGTTTTTT. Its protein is CASSGLGQGWAGELFF.